The 31 T cell receptor beta chains below come from one sample, sequenced in a study of blood T cell repertoires in COVID-19. Assay used: immunoSEQ multiplex PCR; TCRdb lists only in-frame clones, some missing. The table shows approximately 300,000 clones, with about 88% occurring only once. The sequenced sample was PBMCs or T cells enriched from blood (not recorded which). These receptors came from a man in his 60s who had recovered from COVID-19.

The chain has TRBV10-3 and TRBJ2-1, with 12 bases matching TRBD2. This CDR3 has 15 amino acids. Trimming removed 2 bases from V and 8 bases from J; junction bases left unmatched: 4. Germline V gene data show CDR1 as ENHRY and CDR2 as SYGVKD. This chain's CDR3 is CAISEGTSGFDEQFF. The CDR3 DNA is TGTGCCATCAGTGAGGGGACTAGCGGGTTCGATGAGCAGTTCTTC.

The genes are TRBV3-1 (or the pseudogene TRBV3-2) and TRBJ1-5, with D unresolved. The CDR3 has 13 amino acids. Trimming pared 0 bases from V and 7 bases from J, leaving 7 bases between. CDR1 and CDR2 (germline): LGHDT, YNNKEL (reference sequence). The DNA for the CDR3 is TGTGCCAGCAGCCAAGACAGGCTGCAGCCCCAGCATTTT. Its translation: CASSQDRLQPQHF.

The gene calls are TRBV7-3 and TRBJ2-2; TRBD1 agrees at 9 bases. Germline V CDR1 and CDR2: SGHTA, FQGTGA. The J segment lost 4 bases and the V segment lost 8 bases, leaving 8 bases of the junction unmatched. This CDR3 region has 15 residues. CDR3 protein: CASRQGGTGTGELFF. DNA for the CDR3: TGTGCCAGCCGACAGGGGGGAACGGGCACCGGGGAGCTGTTTTTT. The variable domain in full, completed from reference TRBV7-3 and TRBJ2-2, reads GAGVSQTPSNKVTEKGKYVELRCDPISGHTALYWYRQSLGQGPEFLIYFQGTGAADDSGLPNDRFFAVRPEGSVSTLKIQRTERGDSAVYLCASRQGGTGTGELFFGEGSRLTVL.

The rearrangement joins TRBV4-1 to TRBJ1-2; 8 positions match TRBD1. Germline CDR1 and CDR2: MGHRA and YSYEKL. V was pared by 1 base and J by 6 bases, with 16 bases of the junction left unmatched. The CDR3 extends over 18 amino acids. The CDR3 region has the DNA TGCGCCAGCAGCCAAGTTTTAGCGACAGGGGAAGTAATTCATGGCTACACCTTC. Translated, it gives CASSQVLATGEVIHGYTF.

This clone occurred a few times. The rearrangement uses TRBV19 and TRBJ2-3; 9 nucleotides agree with TRBD2. The CDR3 totals 16 residues. Germline values: CDR1 LNHDA, CDR2 SQIVND (reference sequence). J lost 7 bases, V lost 5 bases, and 13 bases had no gene match. This CDR3 is CASSSGGTSRTHTQYF. CDR3 nucleotides: TGTGCCAGTAGTTCAGGGGGGACTAGCCGCACGCATACGCAGTATTTT.

This chain joins TRBV11-2 and TRBJ2-2; 12 nucleotides align to TRBD2. Germline trimming cut 4 bases from V and 0 bases from J; bases unmatched to any gene: 3. The CDR3 consists of 17 residues. Germline V gene sequence: CDR1 SGHAT, CDR2 FQNNGV. The CDR3 region is CASSSLAGGANTGELFF. The CDR3 DNA is TGTGCCAGCAGCTCACTAGCGGGGGGCGCGAACACCGGGGAGCTGTTTTTT.

This clone was found a few times. The chain combines TRBV11-3 with TRBJ2-5; tentative D call: TRBD2 (6 bases). The length of the CDR3 is 15 residues. Trimming cost V 5 bases and J 2 bases, with 15 bases left between them. The germline CDR1 and CDR2 sequences are SGHNT and YENEEA. CDR3 residues: CASSRSGWAQETQYF. The CDR3 coding sequence is TGTGCCAGCAGCCGAAGCGGGTGGGCACAAGAGACCCAGTACTTC.

CDR3 nucleotide sequence: TGCAGTGCTAGTACCGGGACAGGGTACTACAATGAGCAGTTCTTC. It yields the protein CSASTGTGYYNEQFF. The rearrangement uses TRBV20-1 and TRBJ2-1; 9 bases align to TRBD1. Germline V gene sequence: CDR1 DFQATT, CDR2 SNEGSKA (reference sequence). The CDR3 sequence is 15 residues long. The junction had 6 bases not matched to a gene; V was cut back by 3 bases and J by 3 bases.

V is TRBV19 and J is TRBJ1-3; TRBD1 is a possible D gene (6 bases). The CDR3 runs to 14 residues. V was pared by 7 bases and J by 4 bases, with 14 bases between. Germline CDR1 LNHDA, CDR2 SQIVND (reference sequence). The CDR3 loop reads CASNPTGIGNTIYF. CDR3 DNA sequence: TGTGCCAGTAACCCCACAGGGATCGGAAACACCATATATTTT. Based on the CDR3 plus reference TRBV19 and TRBJ1-3, the full variable domain is DGGITQSPKYLFRKEGQNVTLSCEQNLNHDAMYWYRQDPGQGLRLIYYSQIVNDFQKGDIAEGYSVSREKKESFPLTVTSAQKNPTAFYLCASNPTGIGNTIYFGEGSWLTVV.

The rearrangement links TRBV21-1 to TRBJ2-6; TRBD1, the table's D call, was not compared with the DNA. TRBV21-1 is noted as a pseudogene. The CDR3 is made up of 21 amino acids. Here the CDR3 reads CASSKALKGTGVRSGANVLTF. CDR3 in DNA: TGTGCCAGCAGCAAAGCGCTGAAGGGGACAGGGGTTCGATCTGGGGCCAACGTCCTGACTTTC.

The J gene is TRBJ2-1, the V gene TRBV10-2, with 10 bases identical to TRBD2. The CDR3 runs 17 residues. CDR1 is WSHSY, CDR2 SAAADI, per germline. The trim removed 4 bases at V and 0 bases at J, leaving 6 bases unmatched. CDR3 sequence reads: CASSAHSGGYSYNEQFF. Written as DNA, the CDR3 is TGCGCCAGCAGTGCCCATAGCGGGGGGTACTCCTACAATGAGCAGTTCTTC.

The V gene is TRBV9, the J gene TRBJ1-2, with D maybe TRBD1 (6 bases). CDR3 length: 15 residues. Deletions cut 0 bases from V and 5 bases from J, with 14 bases between. The germline V gene has CDR1 SGDLS and CDR2 YYNGEE. The CDR3 DNA sequence: TGTGCCAGCAGCGTAGCAGGGGCGAAGGTTTATGGCTACACCTTC. It is translated as CASSVAGAKVYGYTF.

The chain is built from TRBV4-2 and TRBJ1-4, with D unclear. The V and J ends lost 0 bases and 5 bases respectively, with 10 bases between them. Germline V lookup: CDR1 LGHNA, CDR2 YNFKEQ. CDR3 length: 15 residues. CDR3 protein: CASSQDLAGNEKLFF. CDR3 coding DNA: TGTGCCAGCAGCCAAGATCTGGCGGGAAATGAAAAACTGTTTTTT.

The rearrangement uses TRBV28 and TRBJ2-3; weak D call: TRBD1 (5 bases). The CDR3 loop spans 15 amino acids. Germline V gene lookup returns CDR1 MDHEN and CDR2 SYDVKM. V lost 5 bases to trimming and J lost 0 bases, with 12 bases between them. CDR3 DNA sequence: TGTGCCAGCAGTCCGATGACAGTAAGCACAGATACGCAGTATTTT. This encodes CASSPMTVSTDTQYF.

Here the CDR3 reads CASSAPVRGVPGYNEQFF. CDR3 DNA: TGTGCCAGCAGTGCGCCGGTGCGAGGCGTCCCGGGGTACAATGAGCAGTTCTTC. The rearrangement uses TRBV2 and TRBJ2-1; D is perhaps TRBD2 (5 bases). CDR1 is SNHLY and CDR2 is FYNNEI in the germline V gene. The length of the CDR3 is 18 residues. The V end lost 4 bases, the J end lost 4 bases, and 23 bases lay between the germline ends.

In this sample, this clone turned up a few times. The chain has TRBV7-2 and TRBJ1-2, with 7 positions matching TRBD1. V lost 5 bases and J lost 8; bases outside the gene matches: 11. The length of the CDR3 is 14 residues. Germline V gene lookup returns CDR1 SGHTA and CDR2 FQGNSA. The CDR3 is CASSQVTGRLGYTF. CDR3 nucleotide sequence: TGTGCCAGCAGCCAAGTGACAGGGAGGTTGGGCTACACCTTC.

The rearrangement uses TRBV7-2 and TRBJ1-2; D ambiguous. V was pared by 2 bases and J by 6 bases, with 13 bases between. The CDR3 runs to 14 residues. The germline gives CDR1 SGHTA, CDR2 FQGNSA. CDR3 DNA: TGTGCCAGCAGCTTATTTCTTAACCGGGATGGCTACACCTTC. Residues: CASSLFLNRDGYTF.

The chain joins TRBV7-2 to TRBJ2-1; 8 nucleotides align to TRBD1. Germline trimming cut 5 bases from V and 4 bases from J; bases unmatched to any gene: 13. CDR3 length: 17 amino acids. Looked up from germline, CDR1 is SGHTA and CDR2 is FQGNSA. The CDR3 is CASSSAGGTGKYNEQFF. DNA for the CDR3: TGTGCCAGCAGCAGCGCTGGTGGGACAGGTAAATACAATGAGCAGTTCTTC.

V gene TRBV7-2 combines with J gene TRBJ2-2, with a possible D match to TRBD2 (7 bases). From germline, CDR1 is SGHTA and CDR2 FQGNSA. V dropped 2 bases and J dropped 0 bases, with 10 bases sitting between them. This CDR3 has 16 residues. CDR3 sequence reads: CASSLLGGANTGELFF. The CDR3 DNA sequence: TGTGCCAGCAGCTTACTAGGGGGGGCGAACACCGGGGAGCTGTTTTTT.

The V gene is TRBV11-3, the J gene TRBJ1-1, with D tentatively TRBD1 (6 bases). V was pared by 2 bases and J by 0 bases, with 7 bases between. Germline V gene data show CDR1 as SGHNT and CDR2 as YENEEA. The CDR3 covers 14 residues. CDR3 sequence: CASSLQGMNTEAFF. The CDR3 coding sequence is TGTGCCAGCAGCTTACAGGGGATGAACACTGAAGCTTTCTTT.

This clone was picked up one time. This sequence joins TRBV7-9 and TRBJ1-5; 9 nucleotides line up with TRBD1. This CDR3 has 16 residues. Germline V gives CDR1 SEHNR, CDR2 FQNEAQ (reference sequence). J lost 3 bases, V lost 5 bases, and 8 bases had no gene match. The chain's CDR3 is CASSRADRGVNQPQHF. For the CDR3, the DNA is TGTGCCAGCAGCCGAGCAGACAGGGGGGTCAATCAGCCCCAGCATTTT.

Remarks on this clone: One end of the junction is discordant with germline, which a read error may explain. The V call is TRBV7-7, the J call TRBJ2-5, with TRBD2 matching 12 bases. Germline loops: CDR1 SSHAT, CDR2 FNYEAQ (reference sequence). CDR3 size: 15 residues. CDR3 bases: TGTGCTAGCAGCGCAGGGACTAGCGGGTTCGAGACCCAGTACTTC. Translation: CASSAGTSGFETQYF.

This clone was observed once. V is TRBV7-2 and J is TRBJ2-7, with D perhaps TRBD1 (5 bases). Germline assignment: CDR1 SGHTA and CDR2 FQGNSA. CDR3 size: 16 residues. V dropped 2 bases and J dropped 0 bases, with 14 bases sitting between them. CDR3 amino acids: CASSLSRTLSSYEQYF. The CDR3 DNA sequence: TGTGCCAGCAGCTTATCTAGGACACTGAGCTCCTACGAGCAGTACTTC.

This CDR3 is CASNNLGGAKYF. Here the CDR3 DNA reads TGTGCCAGCAACAACCTCGGGGGGGCGAAGTACTTC. This chain uses TRBV9 with TRBJ2-5, with TRBD2 identical over 8 bases. Germline V lookup: CDR1 SGDLS, CDR2 YYNGEE. This CDR3 comprises 12 residues. The junction had 10 bases not matched to a gene; V was cut back by 6 bases and J by 12 bases. Together with reference TRBV9 and TRBJ2-5, the CDR3 gives the full variable domain: DSGVTQTPKHLITATGQRVTLRCSPRSGDLSVYWYQQSLDQGLQFLIQYYNGEERAKGNILERFSAQQFPDLHSELNLSSLELGDSALYFCASNNLGGAKYFGPGTRLLVL.

V usage is TRBV4-2 and J usage is TRBJ1-2; 11 bases match TRBD1. This CDR3 spans 14 amino acids. V lost 1 base, J lost 6 bases, and 1 base stayed unmatched. Germline CDR1 reads LGHNA; CDR2 reads YNFKEQ. As DNA, the CDR3 is TGTGCCAGCAGCCAAGGGGGACAGGGGGATGGCTACACCTTC. Encoded protein: CASSQGGQGDGYTF.

The V and J genes are TRBV29-1 and TRBJ1-2, with a possible D match to TRBD1 (6 bases). This CDR3 has 13 amino acids. Trimming shortened V by 5 bases and J by 3 bases, and 13 bases separated the two germline ends. From germline, CDR1 is SQVTM and CDR2 ANQGSEA. DNA of the CDR3: TGCAGCGTTATCCCAGGGGACGACTATGGCTACACCTTC. It yields the protein CSVIPGDDYGYTF.

The J gene is TRBJ2-4, the V gene TRBV19; the match to TRBD1 covers 7 bases. Germline loops: CDR1 LNHDA, CDR2 SQIVND (reference sequence). The CDR3 contains 17 residues. V lost 1 base to trimming and J lost 0 bases; unmatched junction nucleotides: 6. The CDR3 is CASSIAGTDLAKNIQYF. The CDR3 DNA reads as TGTGCCAGTAGTATAGCCGGGACAGACCTAGCCAAAAACATTCAGTACTTC.

The V call is TRBV19, the J call TRBJ1-3; 8 nucleotides agree with TRBD1. This CDR3 is 16 amino acids long. The V and J ends lost 3 bases and 3 bases, in that order; junction bases with no gene match: 7. CDR1 is LNHDA and CDR2 is SQIVND in the germline V gene (reference sequence). This CDR3 is CASSIVGQGRGNTIYF. CDR3 sequence (DNA): TGTGCCAGTAGTATCGTCGGACAGGGTCGTGGAAACACCATATATTTT.

The rearrangement uses TRBV9 and TRBJ1-2; perhaps TRBD1 as D (6 bases). Trimming removed 2 bases from V and 3 bases from J, with 11 bases in between. Germline CDR1 is SGDLS and CDR2 is YYNGEE. The CDR3 totals 14 residues. The CDR3: CASSVGEGDYGYTF. CDR3 DNA sequence: TGTGCCAGCAGCGTCGGGGAGGGGGACTATGGCTACACCTTC. The full variable domain, completed using reference TRBV9 and TRBJ1-2, is DSGVTQTPKHLITATGQRVTLRCSPRSGDLSVYWYQQSLDQGLQFLIQYYNGEERAKGNILERFSAQQFPDLHSELNLSSLELGDSALYFCASSVGEGDYGYTFGSGTRLTVV.

CDR3 loop: CASSQDGGSNSPLHF. The DNA of the CDR3 is TGTGCCAGCAGCCAAGACGGGGGATCAAATTCACCCCTCCACTTT. V gene TRBV4-2 combines with J gene TRBJ1-6, with D possibly matching TRBD1 (5 bases). Between the trimmed V and J ends, which lost 0 bases and 7 bases, there was a span of 10 bases. Germline CDR1 is LGHNA and CDR2 is YNFKEQ. The CDR3 is made up of 15 amino acids.

The chain has TRBV25-1 and TRBJ2-1; a possible D gene is TRBD2 (6 bases). The germline gives CDR1 MGHDK, CDR2 SYGVNS. Trimming took 4 bases from V and 9 from J, leaving 13 bases between them. This CDR3 has 13 residues. CDR3 in DNA: TGTGCCAGCAGTGGACGGGGGACGGGTGAGCAGTTCTTC. Translating gives CASSGRGTGEQFF.